The 19 T cell receptor beta chains below all came from one sample that was sequenced in a study of OX40 agonist ivuxolimab in advanced cancers. Sequenced by immunoSEQ multiplex PCR; TCRdb stores in-frame clones only, minus some. The sample shows approximately 67,000 clones, 75% to 95% of them seen only once. Source: CD4+ or CD8+ T cells sorted from blood, taken in a trial of the OX40 agonist ivuxolimab. The receptor source for this set is an adult with an advanced solid tumor such as melanoma, head and neck, liver or kidney cancer.

In DNA form, the CDR3 reads TGTGCCAGCAGTTTTAGGTGGGGACTAGTCACAAATTACAATGAGCAGTTCTTC. Translation: CASSFRWGLVTNYNEQFF. The chain recombines TRBV28 with TRBJ2-1; the match to TRBD2 covers 8 bases. Germline trimming cut 3 bases from V and 4 bases from J; bases unmatched to any gene: 14. CDR1 and CDR2 (germline): MDHEN, SYDVKM. This CDR3 is built from 18 residues.

A remark on this clone: Other DNA sequences in this sample translate to the same CDR3. The chain links TRBV27 to TRBJ1-5; D is undetermined. Trimming took off 2 bases at V and 4 bases at J, with 6 bases between the two ends. Germline-derived CDR1 and CDR2 are MNHEY and SMNVEV (reference sequence). The CDR3 runs to 13 residues. Here the CDR3 reads CASSLGLNQPQHF. CDR3 nucleotide sequence: TGTGCCAGCAGTTTAGGACTAAATCAGCCCCAGCATTTT.

This sequence joins TRBV28 and TRBJ1-2, with 8 nucleotides matching TRBD1. V lost 7 bases to trimming and J lost 0 bases; unmatched junction nucleotides: 4. Germline CDR1 is MDHEN and CDR2 is SYDVKM. The CDR3 is made up of 14 amino acids. The CDR3 DNA reads as TGTGCCAGCACCCTGACAGGGGCTAACTATGGCTACACCTTC. Its protein product is CASTLTGANYGYTF.

This sequence joins TRBV4-2 and TRBJ1-1; D may be TRBD1 (6 bases). From germline, CDR1 is LGHNA and CDR2 YNFKEQ. V was clipped by 0 bases and J by 8 bases, with 10 bases between them. The CDR3 consists of 13 residues. The chain's CDR3 is CASSQDQGLEAFF. CDR3 in DNA: TGTGCCAGCAGCCAAGATCAGGGGCTGGAAGCTTTCTTT.

The J gene is TRBJ1-2, the V gene TRBV7-3; no reliable D call. V was trimmed by 1 base and J by 8 bases, leaving 14 bases between them. The CDR3 runs to 14 residues. Germline CDR1 reads SGHTA; CDR2 reads FQGTGA. CDR3 sequence reads: CASSLIPPYLGYTF. DNA of the CDR3: TGTGCCAGCAGCTTAATACCACCTTATTTAGGCTACACCTTC.

This chain connects TRBV6-1 to TRBJ2-5; D unclear. This CDR3 comprises 11 residues. V dropped 8 bases and J dropped 4 bases, with 8 bases sitting between them. The V gene's germline CDR1 is MNHNS and CDR2 SASEGT. The CDR3, as DNA: TGTGCCAGCTTGGAGAGAGAGACCCAGTACTTC. Translating gives CASLERETQYF.

The chain is built from TRBV9 and TRBJ2-3; D call uncertain. The CDR3 totals 15 residues. Germline-derived CDR1 and CDR2 are SGDLS and YYNGEE. V was cut by 7 bases and J by 4 bases, with 19 bases left in between. The CDR3 loop reads CASSLMMAGADTQYF. The CDR3 coding sequence is TGTGCCAGCTCCCTCATGATGGCCGGCGCAGATACGCAGTATTTT.

The chain is built from TRBV28 and TRBJ2-7; D not certain. The length of the CDR3 is 12 residues. The V end was cut by 6 bases, the J end by 2 bases, with 8 bases between. CDR1 is MDHEN, CDR2 SYDVKM, per germline. The CDR3 coding sequence is TGTGCCAGCAGCTACAGAACCTACGAGCAGTACTTC. Amino acid sequence: CASSYRTYEQYF.

V gene TRBV28 combines with J gene TRBJ2-1, with D maybe TRBD2 (5 bases). Per the germline V gene, CDR1 is MDHEN and CDR2 is SYDVKM. Trimming removed 3 bases at V and 8 bases at J, with 14 bases between. This CDR3 region has 14 residues. CDR3 DNA sequence: TGTGCCAGCAGTTTTCTGGGAAACGGGGATGAGCAGTTCTTC. Its protein product is CASSFLGNGDEQFF.

The V call is TRBV12-1, the J call TRBJ2-6. TRBV12-1 is noted as a pseudogene. The CDR3 length is 16 residues. The CDR3 sequence is CASSFVGDSGANVLTF. DNA of the CDR3: TGTGCCAGCAGCTTTGTGGGGGACTCTGGGGCCAACGTCCTGACTTTC.

V gene TRBV5-6 combines with J gene TRBJ2-7, with D hard to call. Trimming pared 3 bases from V and 3 bases from J, leaving 7 bases between. CDR1 SGHDT and CDR2 YYEEEE come from the germline V gene. The CDR3 is 12 amino acids. CDR3 loop: CASSSEVYEQYF. The DNA of the CDR3 is TGTGCCAGCAGCTCCGAGGTCTACGAGCAGTACTTC.

The CDR3 region is CASSIVGTPDEQFF. In DNA form, the CDR3 reads TGTGCCAGTAGTATAGTAGGGACCCCAGATGAGCAGTTCTTC. The J gene is TRBJ2-1, the V gene TRBV19; tentatively, D is TRBD1 or TRBD2 (5 bases each). CDR1 is LNHDA and CDR2 is SQIVND in the germline V gene (reference sequence). Between the trimmed V and J ends, which lost 1 base and 8 bases, there was a span of 12 bases. This CDR3 spans 14 amino acids.

This clone was counted a single time. V and J are TRBV4-1 and TRBJ2-1, with D hard to call. Germline assignment: CDR1 MGHRA and CDR2 YSYEKL. V was trimmed by 0 bases and J by 4 bases, leaving 16 bases between them. CDR3 length: 17 amino acids. In nucleotides, the CDR3 is TGCGCCAGCAGCCAAGAGTCAGGCACTATGTTTTACAATGAGCAGTTCTTC. Residues: CASSQESGTMFYNEQFF.

The chain has TRBV7-9 and TRBJ2-7; D is undetermined. Germline lookup yields CDR1 SEHNR and CDR2 FQNEAQ (reference sequence). The CDR3 loop spans 14 amino acids. Trimming cost V 5 bases and J 2 bases, with 13 bases left between them. The CDR3 DNA is TGTGCCAGCAGCCCTCCTTCCCCCCCCTACGAGCAGTACTTC. It is translated as CASSPPSPPYEQYF.

The chain combines TRBV29-1 with TRBJ2-5, with TRBD2 matching over 13 bases. J gave up 1 base and V 6 bases, and 5 bases lay outside the gene matches. From germline, CDR1 is SQVTM and CDR2 ANQGSEA. CDR3 size: 15 residues. The CDR3 here is CSVGLAGALQETQYF. In DNA, the CDR3 is TGCAGCGTAGGACTAGCGGGGGCCCTCCAAGAGACCCAGTACTTC.

V is TRBV9 and J is TRBJ2-2, with TRBD1 matching 7 bases. The CDR3 is 15 amino acids. In germline, CDR1 is SGDLS, CDR2 YYNGEE. With 4 bases clipped from V and 4 bases from J, the junction kept 7 bases outside the gene matches. CDR3 loop: CASSPWDRSTGELFF. CDR3 sequence (DNA): TGTGCCAGCAGCCCCTGGGACAGAAGCACCGGGGAGCTGTTTTTT.

V gene TRBV5-1 combines with J gene TRBJ2-3, with 9 bases aligning to TRBD2. The CDR3 consists of 18 residues. Trimming took 0 bases from V and 3 from J; bases not matched to a gene: 11. Germline CDR1 SGHRS, CDR2 YFSETQ. The CDR3 DNA reads TGCGCCAGCAGCTTGGAAGGCGGGAGGGCCGGTATGACAGATACGCAGTATTTT. Encoded protein: CASSLEGGRAGMTDTQYF.

This chain uses TRBV6-5 with TRBJ1-1; unclear D gene. V was cut by 4 bases and J by 4 bases, with 13 bases left in between. Germline V CDR1 and CDR2: MNHEY, SVGAGI. The CDR3 extends over 14 amino acids. Written as DNA, the CDR3 is TGTGCCAGCAGTTCCACCCGTCCGGGCACTGAAGCTTTCTTT. Protein sequence: CASSSTRPGTEAFF.

The chain recombines TRBV19 with TRBJ2-3, with D possibly being TRBD2 (6 bases). V lost 6 bases to trimming and J lost 2 bases, with 15 bases between them. From germline, CDR1 is LNHDA and CDR2 SQIVND (reference sequence). This CDR3 is 15 amino acids long. CDR3 nucleotide sequence: TGTGCCAGTAGGCAGTTACGGGACTTCACAGATACGCAGTATTTT. It encodes CASRQLRDFTDTQYF.